Listed here are 10 T cell receptor beta chains from one sample, sequenced in a study of tissue T cells after allogeneic stem cell transplantation. Produced via immunoSEQ multiplex PCR; TCRdb's table is partial and in-frame only. The sample yields thousands of clones, 45% seen once. Time point of the sample: mouse harvest day 14 after allogeneic transplant. Tail vein injection delivered 10^7 T-cell-depleted bone marrow cells and 10^6 splenic CD5+ T cells. Sequencing was carried out using gut tissue. Receptor source: a female BALB/c mouse given C57BL/6 T cells with graft-versus-host disease after an allogeneic hematopoietic cell transplant.

Notes on this clone: Gene names are the mouse ones. The DNA ends 1 residue before the CDR3 does, and the rest of the CDR3 is filled in from the germline J gene. The chain combines TRBV1 with TRBJ1-1; 7 bases agree with TRBD1. J was trimmed by 1 base and V by 4 bases; bases with no gene match: 3. There are 14 residues in the CDR3. The germline V gene has CDR1 NSQYPW and CDR2 LRSPGD (reference sequence). The covered CDR3 bases are TGCACCTGCAGTGGCCGGGACAGGAACACAGAAGTCTTC. Residues: CTCSGRDRNTEVF. The full CDR3 reads CTCSGRDRNTEVFF.

As for this clone: This likely traces to a read error, being one base from a far larger clone. Genes and germline are mouse. The CDR3 end falls 1 residue outside the read, so it is completed with the germline J gene. The chain recombines TRBV13-1 with TRBJ2-7; D might be TRBD1 (6 bases). Per the germline V gene, CDR1 is NSHNY and CDR2 is SYGAGN. The CDR3 is made up of 12 amino acids. V lost 4 bases, J lost 4 bases, and 9 bases lay in between. The chain's CDR3 is CASSSGQYEQYF. The part of the CDR3 DNA that was read is TGTGCCAGCAGTTCCGGACAGTATGAACAGTAC.

For this clone: The gene names here belong to mouse. Sequencing ends 1 residue short of the CDR3 end; the germline J gene provides the rest. The rearrangement joins TRBV12-2 to TRBJ1-1; D not resolved. Germline V lookup: CDR1 SGHLS, CDR2 HYDKME. The CDR3 runs to 14 residues. Trimming cost V 0 bases and J 0 bases, with 7 bases left between them. CDR3 bases read: TGTGCCAGCTCTCTCGGCATTGCAAACACAGAAGTCTTC. This sequence encodes CASSLGIANTEVF. The full CDR3 reads CASSLGIANTEVFF.

This clone was seen only once. The junction differs from germline at one of its ends, possibly a read error. All gene names here are mouse names. The read ends 1 residue before the CDR3 terminus; that terminus is restored from the germline J gene. The rearrangement joins TRBV15 to TRBJ2-7, with 8 bases aligning to TRBD1. The germline CDR1 and CDR2 sequences are SGHND and FRSKSL. The CDR3 sequence is 15 residues long. The CDR3 DNA, read in part, is TGTGCCAGCAGCTTAGACAGGGGCCCCTCCTATGAACAGTAC. Translating it yields CASSLDRGPSYEQY. From start to end, the CDR3 is CASSLDRGPSYEQYF.

This clone was seen more than once but under ten times. Germline and genes here are mouse. The CDR3 goes on 1 residue after the read ends, and that part is filled in from the germline J gene. V usage is TRBV26 and J usage is TRBJ1-6, with a possible D match to TRBD1 (5 bases). Being an ORF, TRBJ1-6 has a function that is uncertain. The germline V gene encodes CDR1 KGHPV and CDR2 FQNQEV (reference sequence). The CDR3 extends over 14 amino acids. V gave up 3 bases and J gave up 7 bases, with 10 bases separating them. The CDR3 spells CASSLPGLNSPLYF. Incomplete CDR3 DNA: TGTGCCAGCAGTCTCCCGGGACTGAATTCGCCCCTCTAC.

Worth noting for this clone: Gene names refer to mouse genes. The read finishes 1 residue shy of the CDR3 end, and the germline J gene is used to complete it. V and J are TRBV29 and TRBJ2-2, with 8 bases aligning to TRBD1. This CDR3 is built from 15 residues. V shed 6 bases, J shed 2 bases, and the junction held 5 bases outside the gene matches. Per the germline V gene, CDR1 is MSHET and CDR2 is SYDVDS. The chain's CDR3 is CASSGTGGNTGQLYF. The part of the CDR3 DNA that was read is TGTGCTAGCAGCGGGACAGGAGGGAACACCGGGCAGCTCTAC.

This clone showed up just a few times. Gene names refer to mouse genes. CDR3 residues: CASSDRGPNTEVFF. The CDR3 bases that were read are TGTGCCAGCAGTGACAGGGGCCCAAACACAGAAGTCTTC. The rearrangement links TRBV13-3 to TRBJ1-1; D perhaps matches TRBD1 (6 bases). The CDR3 extends 1 residue past the end of the read, so its final part is completed from the germline J gene. The CDR3 extends over 14 amino acids. V lost 2 bases to trimming and J lost 0 bases, with 8 bases between them. The germline CDR1 and CDR2 sequences are NNHDY and SYVADS.

Details on this clone: Genes and germline are mouse. The read gets to within 1 residue of the CDR3 end, and the germline J gene fills in the rest. V usage is TRBV4 and J usage is TRBJ1-4; TRBD1 might be the D (5 bases). The germline V gene encodes CDR1 LGHDT and CDR2 YNNKQL (reference sequence). With 4 bases removed from V and 0 bases from J, the gap between germline ends came to 6 bases. The CDR3 runs to 14 residues. CDR3 sequence: CASSFRVSNERLFF. The DNA read from the CDR3 is TGTGCCAGCAGCTTCAGGGTTTCCAACGAAAGATTATTT. Filled out from reference TRBV4 and TRBJ1-4, the complete variable domain reads ETAVFQTPNYHVTQVGNEVSFNCKQTLGHDTMYWYKQDSKKLLKIMFSYNNKQLIVNETVPRRFSPQSSDKAHLNLRIKSVEPEDSAVYLCASSFRVSNERLFFGHGTKLSVL.

To note about this clone: Germline and genes here are mouse. The read ends 1 residue shy of where the CDR3 ends; the end is completed using the germline J gene. V gene TRBV3 combines with J gene TRBJ1-3, with 7 bases aligning to TRBD1. The CDR3 runs 16 residues. The trim removed 2 bases at V and 0 bases at J, leaving 4 bases unmatched. Germline V gene sequence: CDR1 SNHLY, CDR2 FYNGKV (reference sequence). The sequenced part of the CDR3 DNA is TGTGCCAGCAGCTTACGGCAGGGGGTTTCTGGAAATACGCTCTAT. This gives the protein CASSLRQGVSGNTLY. The full CDR3 protein reads CASSLRQGVSGNTLYF.

This clone has only a few counts. These gene names are mouse names. The sequenced fragment ends 1 residue before the CDR3 boundary, so the rest is inferred from the germline J gene. J is TRBJ1-1 and V is TRBV29; TRBD1 is a possible D gene (6 bases). The V end was cut by 6 bases, the J end by 0 bases, with 11 bases between. This CDR3 is built from 14 residues. Germline lookup yields CDR1 MSHET and CDR2 SYDVDS. The CDR3 reads CASSPGTTNTEVFF. The part of the CDR3 DNA that was read is TGTGCTAGCAGCCCCGGGACAACAAACACAGAAGTCTTC.